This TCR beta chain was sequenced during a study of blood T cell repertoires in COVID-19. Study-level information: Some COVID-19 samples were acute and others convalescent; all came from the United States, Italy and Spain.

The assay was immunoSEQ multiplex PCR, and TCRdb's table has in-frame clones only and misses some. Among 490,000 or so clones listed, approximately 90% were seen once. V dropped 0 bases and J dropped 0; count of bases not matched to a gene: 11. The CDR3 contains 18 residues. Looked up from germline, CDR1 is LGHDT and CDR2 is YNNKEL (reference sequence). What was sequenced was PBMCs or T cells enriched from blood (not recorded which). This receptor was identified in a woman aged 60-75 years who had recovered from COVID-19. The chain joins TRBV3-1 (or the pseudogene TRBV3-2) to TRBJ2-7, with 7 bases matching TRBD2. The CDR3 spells CASSQETAGESSSYEQYV. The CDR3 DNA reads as TGTGCCAGCAGCCAAGAAACGGCGGGGGAATCTAGCTCCTACGAGCAGTACGTC.